The clone carrying this T cell receptor (beta chain) was counted a few times. The data derive from a study of blood T cell repertoires in COVID-19. In the original workflow: How many nucleated cells were present was estimated from reference gene primer amplification. Some clones are missing from TCRdb's copy, which holds only in-frame ones; the method was immunoSEQ multiplex PCR. V, J and clone size are those of that table, while D and trimming were read from the DNA. The data show about 250,000 clones, about 88% seen once. This sequence originates from a woman between 35 and 50 years old who had recovered from COVID-19. The sequencing sample was made of peripheral blood.

CDR3 in amino acids: CAWKVGALGEQYF. For the CDR3, the DNA is TGTGCCTGGAAAGTGGGAGCTCTGGGCGAGCAGTACTTC. This chain links TRBV30 with TRBJ2-7, with D possibly matching TRBD2 (5 bases). Trimming removed 4 bases from V and 6 bases from J, with 16 bases in between. The CDR3 runs to 13 residues. The germline CDR1 and CDR2 sequences are GTSNPN and SVGIG (reference sequence). Variable domain in full (rest from reference TRBV30 and TRBJ2-7): SQTIHQWPATLVQPVGSPLSLECTVEGTSNPNLYWYRQAAGRGLQLLFYSVGIGQISSEVPQNLSASRPQDRQFILSSKKLLLSDSGFYLCAWKVGALGEQYFGPGTRLTVT.